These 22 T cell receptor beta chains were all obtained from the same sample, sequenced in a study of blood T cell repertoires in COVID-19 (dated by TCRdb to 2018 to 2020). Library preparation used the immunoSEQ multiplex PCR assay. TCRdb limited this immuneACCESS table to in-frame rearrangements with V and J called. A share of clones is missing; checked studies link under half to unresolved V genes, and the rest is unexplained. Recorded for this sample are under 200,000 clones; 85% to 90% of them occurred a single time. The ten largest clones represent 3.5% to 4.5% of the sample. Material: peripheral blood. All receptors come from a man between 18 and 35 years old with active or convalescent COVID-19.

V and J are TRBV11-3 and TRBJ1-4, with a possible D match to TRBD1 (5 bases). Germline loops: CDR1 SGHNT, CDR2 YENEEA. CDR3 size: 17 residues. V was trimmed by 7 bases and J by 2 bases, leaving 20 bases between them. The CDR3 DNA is TGTGCCAGCACCCGGGGGTTAGGGGAAAAGACTAATGAAAAACTGTTTTTT. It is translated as CASTRGLGEKTNEKLFF.

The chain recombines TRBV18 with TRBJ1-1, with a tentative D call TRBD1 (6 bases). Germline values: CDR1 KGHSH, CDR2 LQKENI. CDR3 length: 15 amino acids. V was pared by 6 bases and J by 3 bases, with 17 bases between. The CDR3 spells CASSRSRGLDTEAFF. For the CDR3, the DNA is TGTGCCAGCTCGCGAAGCAGGGGCCTCGACACTGAAGCTTTCTTT.

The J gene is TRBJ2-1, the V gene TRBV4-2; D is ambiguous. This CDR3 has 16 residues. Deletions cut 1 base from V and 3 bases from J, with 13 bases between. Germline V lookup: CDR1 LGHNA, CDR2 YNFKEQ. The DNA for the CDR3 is TGTGCCAGCAGCCAAGCCGACACTCCGCTCTACAATGAGCAGTTCTTC. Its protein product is CASSQADTPLYNEQFF.

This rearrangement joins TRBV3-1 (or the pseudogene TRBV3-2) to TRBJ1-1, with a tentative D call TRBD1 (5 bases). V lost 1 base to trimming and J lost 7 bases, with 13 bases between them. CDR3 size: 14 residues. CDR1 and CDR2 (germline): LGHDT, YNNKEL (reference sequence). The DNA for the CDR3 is TGTGCCAGCAGCCAAGTTTATCAGGGCGGTGAAGCTTTCTTT. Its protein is CASSQVYQGGEAFF.

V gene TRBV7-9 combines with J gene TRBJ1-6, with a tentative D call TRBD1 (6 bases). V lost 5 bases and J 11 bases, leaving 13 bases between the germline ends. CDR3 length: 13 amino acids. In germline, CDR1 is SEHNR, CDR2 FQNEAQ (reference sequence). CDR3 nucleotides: TGTGCCAGCAGCGGACAGTTAGAAACACCCCTCCACTTT. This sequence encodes CASSGQLETPLHF.

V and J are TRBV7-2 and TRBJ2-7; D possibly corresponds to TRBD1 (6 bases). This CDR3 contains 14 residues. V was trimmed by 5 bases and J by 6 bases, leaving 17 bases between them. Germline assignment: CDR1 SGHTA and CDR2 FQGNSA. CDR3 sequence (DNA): TGTGCCAGCAGCCGGCCCCCACAGGGAACCGAGCAGTACTTC. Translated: CASSRPPQGTEQYF.

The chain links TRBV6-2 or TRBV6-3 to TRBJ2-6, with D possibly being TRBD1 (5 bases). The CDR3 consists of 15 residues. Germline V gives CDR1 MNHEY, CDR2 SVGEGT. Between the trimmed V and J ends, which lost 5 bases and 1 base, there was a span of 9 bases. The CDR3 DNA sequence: TGTGCCAGCAGTCCCACAGGATCTGGGGCCAACGTCCTGACTTTC. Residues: CASSPTGSGANVLTF.

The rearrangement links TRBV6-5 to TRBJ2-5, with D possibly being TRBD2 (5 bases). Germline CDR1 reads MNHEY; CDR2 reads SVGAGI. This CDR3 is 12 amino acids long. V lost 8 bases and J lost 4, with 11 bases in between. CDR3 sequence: CASLRDTETQYF. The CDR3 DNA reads TGTGCCAGCTTGAGGGATACAGAGACCCAGTACTTC.

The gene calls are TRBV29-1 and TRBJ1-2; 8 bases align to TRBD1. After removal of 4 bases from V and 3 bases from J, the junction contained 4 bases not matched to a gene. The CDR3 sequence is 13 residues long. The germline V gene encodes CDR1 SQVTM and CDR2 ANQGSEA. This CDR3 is CSVVDREDYGYTF. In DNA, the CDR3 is TGCAGCGTTGTGGACAGGGAGGACTATGGCTACACCTTC.

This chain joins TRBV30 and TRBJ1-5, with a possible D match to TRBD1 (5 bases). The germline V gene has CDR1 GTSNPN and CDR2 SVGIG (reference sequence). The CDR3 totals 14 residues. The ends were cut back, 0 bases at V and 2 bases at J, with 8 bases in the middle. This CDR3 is CAWSVPRGNQPQHF. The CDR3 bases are TGTGCCTGGAGTGTACCCAGGGGCAATCAGCCCCAGCATTTT.

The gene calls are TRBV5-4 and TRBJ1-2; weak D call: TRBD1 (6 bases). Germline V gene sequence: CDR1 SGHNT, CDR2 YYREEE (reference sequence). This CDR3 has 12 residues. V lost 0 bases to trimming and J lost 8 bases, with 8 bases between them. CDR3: CASSLVTGGYTF. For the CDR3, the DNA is TGTGCCAGCAGCTTGGTGACAGGCGGCTACACCTTC.

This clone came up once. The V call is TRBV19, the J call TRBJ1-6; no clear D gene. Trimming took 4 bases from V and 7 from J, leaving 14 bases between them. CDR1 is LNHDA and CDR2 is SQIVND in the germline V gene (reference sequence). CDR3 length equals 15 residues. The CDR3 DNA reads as TGTGCCAGTAGTAACGCAGGTACCCCAAATTCACCCCTCCACTTT. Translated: CASSNAGTPNSPLHF.

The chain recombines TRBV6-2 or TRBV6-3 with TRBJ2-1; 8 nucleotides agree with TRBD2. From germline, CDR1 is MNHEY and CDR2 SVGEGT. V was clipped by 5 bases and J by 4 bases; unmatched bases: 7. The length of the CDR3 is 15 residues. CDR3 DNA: TGTGCCAGCAGTCCAACTAGCGGTCTATACAATGAGCAGTTCTTC. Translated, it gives CASSPTSGLYNEQFF.

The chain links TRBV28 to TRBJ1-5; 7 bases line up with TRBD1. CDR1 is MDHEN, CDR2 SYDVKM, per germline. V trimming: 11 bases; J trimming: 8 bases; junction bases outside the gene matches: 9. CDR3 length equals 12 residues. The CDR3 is CACTGQAKPQHF. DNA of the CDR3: TGTGCCTGCACCGGACAGGCGAAGCCCCAGCATTTT. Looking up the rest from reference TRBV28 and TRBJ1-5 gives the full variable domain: DVKVTQSSRYLVKRTGEKVFLECVQDMDHENMFWYRQDPGLGLRLIYFSYDVKMKEKGDIPEGYSVSREKKERFSLILESASTNQTSMYLCACTGQAKPQHFGDGTRLSIL.

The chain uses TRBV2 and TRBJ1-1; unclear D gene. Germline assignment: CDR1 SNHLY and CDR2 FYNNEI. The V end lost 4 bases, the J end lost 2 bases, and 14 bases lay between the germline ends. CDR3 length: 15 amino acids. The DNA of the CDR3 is TGTGCCAGCAGTGCGGCAGGCGACCTTAACACTGAAGCTTTCTTT. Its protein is CASSAAGDLNTEAFF.

CDR3 in DNA: TGTGCCAGCAGCGAGTTAAATGGCTACACCTTC. Residues: CASSELNGYTF. The chain employs TRBV2 and TRBJ1-2, with unresolved D. V lost 6 bases and J 6 bases, leaving 8 bases between the germline ends. The CDR3 totals 11 residues. CDR1 and CDR2 (germline): SNHLY, FYNNEI.

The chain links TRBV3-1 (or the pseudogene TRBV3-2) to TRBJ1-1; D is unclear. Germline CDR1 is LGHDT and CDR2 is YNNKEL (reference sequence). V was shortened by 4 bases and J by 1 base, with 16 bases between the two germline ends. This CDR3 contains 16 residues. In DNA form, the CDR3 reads TGTGCCAGCAGCCCGGGGATCCAAAACGGGAACACTGAAGCTTTCTTT. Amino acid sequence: CASSPGIQNGNTEAFF.

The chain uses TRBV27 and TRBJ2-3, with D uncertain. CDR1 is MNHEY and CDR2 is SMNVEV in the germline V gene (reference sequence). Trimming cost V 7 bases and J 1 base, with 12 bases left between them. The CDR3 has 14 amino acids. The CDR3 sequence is CASTSVSRTDTQYF. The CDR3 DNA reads TGTGCCAGCACCTCGGTTTCCCGCACAGATACGCAGTATTTT.

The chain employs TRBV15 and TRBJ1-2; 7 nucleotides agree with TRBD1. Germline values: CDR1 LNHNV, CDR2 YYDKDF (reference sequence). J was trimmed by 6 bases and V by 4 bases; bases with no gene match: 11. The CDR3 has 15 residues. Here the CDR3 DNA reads TGTGCCACCAGCACCCGGCAGGGGGGAAAAGATGGCTACACCTTC. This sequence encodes CATSTRQGGKDGYTF.

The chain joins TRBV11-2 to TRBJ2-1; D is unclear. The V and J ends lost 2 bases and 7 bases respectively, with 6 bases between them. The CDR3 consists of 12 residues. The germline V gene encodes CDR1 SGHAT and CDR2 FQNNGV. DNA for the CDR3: TGTGCCAGCAGCTTAAGCGAGAATGAGCAGTTCTTC. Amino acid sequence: CASSLSENEQFF.

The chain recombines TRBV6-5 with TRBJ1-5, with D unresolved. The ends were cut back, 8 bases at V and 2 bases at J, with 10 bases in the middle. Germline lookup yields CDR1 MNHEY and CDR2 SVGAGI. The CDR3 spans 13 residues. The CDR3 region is CASERSRNQPQHF. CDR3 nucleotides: TGTGCCAGCGAGAGGTCGCGCAATCAGCCCCAGCATTTT.

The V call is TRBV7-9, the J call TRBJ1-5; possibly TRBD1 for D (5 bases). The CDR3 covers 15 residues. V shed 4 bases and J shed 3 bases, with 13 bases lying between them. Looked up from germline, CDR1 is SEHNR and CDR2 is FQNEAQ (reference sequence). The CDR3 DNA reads TGTGCCAGCAGCTCCCAGGGCGTTGACAATCAGCCCCAGCATTTT. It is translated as CASSSQGVDNQPQHF. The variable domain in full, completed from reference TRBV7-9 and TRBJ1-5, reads DTGVSQNPRHKITKRGQNVTFRCDPISEHNRLYWYRQTLGQGPEFLTYFQNEAQLEKSRLLSDRFSAERPKGSFSTLEIQRTEQGDSAMYLCASSSQGVDNQPQHFGDGTRLSIL.